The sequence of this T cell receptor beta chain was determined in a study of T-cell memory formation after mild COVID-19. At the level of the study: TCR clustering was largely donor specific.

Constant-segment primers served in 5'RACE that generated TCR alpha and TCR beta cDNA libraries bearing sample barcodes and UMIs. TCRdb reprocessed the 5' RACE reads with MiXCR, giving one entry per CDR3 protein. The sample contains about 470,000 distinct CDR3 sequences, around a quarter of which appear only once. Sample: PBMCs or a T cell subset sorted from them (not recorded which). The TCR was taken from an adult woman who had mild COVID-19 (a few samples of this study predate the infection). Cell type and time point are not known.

CDR3 sequence: CASSQLTGSYNEQFF. Written as DNA, the CDR3 is TGCGCCAGCAGCCAGCTGACAGGATCCTACAATGAGCAGTTCTTC. The chain joins TRBV5-1 to TRBJ2-1; tentative D call: TRBD1 (6 bases). This CDR3 has 15 residues. Germline V gives CDR1 SGHRS, CDR2 YFSETQ. Between the trimmed V and J ends, which lost 4 bases and 1 base, there was a span of 12 bases.